A selection of T cell receptor beta chains follows, all from one sample in a study of CD8+ T cells in alopecia areata. The table came from immunoSEQ multiplex PCR; TCRdb's copy has only in-frame clones and leaves some out. Of roughly 190,000 clones in the sample, approximately 57% were seen once. The sequenced sample was CD4+ T cells sorted from blood, obtained at week 24, from a patient treated with tofacitinib. The origin of the receptors is a human donor with alopecia areata. Each CDR3 is given with its conserved first and last residue. Each record gives: D gene, J gene, clone size, V gene, CDR3 DNA, CDR3 protein. A D gene is named only where the DNA matches it firmly. Only some rows state a clone size, as once, few, many or a class for expanded clones.

>TRBD1|TRBJ1-2|NA|TRBV29-1
TGCAGCGTTGACGGGCAGGGGGAGGTTGGAGGCTACACCTTC
CSVDGQGEVGGYTF
>NA|TRBJ2-3|NA|TRBV7-2
TGTGCCAGCAGCTTACAGACGAATACGCAGTATTTT
CASSLQTNTQYF
>NA|TRBJ1-2|NA|TRBV5-1
TGCGCCAGCAGCTTGCATTGGTTAACGGACTCTAACTATGGCTACACCTTC
CASSLHWLTDSNYGYTF
>NA|TRBJ2-3|NA|TRBV13
TGTGCCAGCAGCTCGGTAATATCCACAGATACGCAGTATTTT
CASSSVISTDTQYF
>NA|TRBJ1-5|few|TRBV7-2
TGTGCCAGCAGCTTAACCAGAAGCAATCAGCCCCAGCATTTT
CASSLTRSNQPQHF
>TRBD2|TRBJ2-3|NA|TRBV29-1
TGCAGCGTTGAAGGACTAGCGGGGGGCACAGATACGCAGTATTTT
CSVEGLAGGTDTQYF
>NA|TRBJ2-7|NA|TRBV28
TGTGCCAGCAGTCCGCTCGGGACCTCCTACGAGCAGTACTTC
CASSPLGTSYEQYF
>NA|TRBJ2-7|NA|TRBV5-1
TGCGCCAGCAGCTTGTCCGGGATAGTGGGCGTCGAGCAGTACTTC
CASSLSGIVGVEQYF
>NA|TRBJ1-2|few|TRBV30
TGTGCCTGGAGTCCATACACCTTC
CAWSPYTF
>TRBD1|TRBJ1-2|NA|TRBV5-1
TGCGCCAGCAGCTCGACAGGGACCTATGGCTACACCTTC
CASSSTGTYGYTF
>NA|TRBJ1-2|NA|TRBV6-1
TGTGCCAGCAGTGACGGGGGGAGTGAAGGCTACACCTTC
CASSDGGSEGYTF
>NA|TRBJ2-1|NA|TRBV5-1
TGCGCCAGCAGCTTGCAGGCGAGCAATGAGCAGTTCTTC
CASSLQASNEQFF
>NA|TRBJ1-1|once|TRBV6-1
TGTGCCAGCAGTGAAATAGGAGGGATGAACACTGAAGCTTTCTTT
CASSEIGGMNTEAFF
>NA|TRBJ1-2|NA|TRBV10-3
TGTGCCATCAGTGAGTTTGCGGACTCGGAGGGGTACACCTTC
CAISEFADSEGYTF
>TRBD1|TRBJ2-7|NA|TRBV23-1
TGCGCCAGCAGTCAAGCCGACGGGACAGGTAGCTCCTACGAGCAGTACTTC
CASSQADGTGSSYEQYF
>NA|TRBJ2-3|NA|TRBV12-5
TGTGCTAGTGGTTTGAACAGCGTAGATACGCAGTATTTT
CASGLNSVDTQYF
>TRBD1|TRBJ2-2|NA|TRBV5-1
TGCGCCAGCAGCACCGGGACAGATAGAACCGGGGAGCTGTTTTTT
CASSTGTDRTGELFF
>TRBD1|TRBJ2-2|once|TRBV7-3
TGTGCCAGCAGTTCCGGGACAGGGGGTATCGGGGAGCTGTTTTTT
CASSSGTGGIGELFF
>TRBD1|TRBJ1-2|once|TRBV7-3
TGTGCCAGCAGCTCGCAGACAGGGACTGGCTACACCTTC
CASSSQTGTGYTF
>NA|TRBJ1-1|once|TRBV5-6
TGTGCCAGCAGCTCACCGGCTCCCAGGAACACTGAAGCTTTCTTT
CASSSPAPRNTEAFF
>NA|TRBJ2-7|NA|TRBV5-1
TGCGCCAGCAGCTCCTCAAGTGTGCAGTACTTC
CASSSSSVQYF
>NA|TRBJ1-6|many|TRBV5-6
TGTGCCAGCAGCTTGCGGCTACAGGGTACGAATTCACCCCTCCACTTT
CASSLRLQGTNSPLHF
>NA|TRBJ1-4|NA|TRBV7-2
TGTGCCAGCAGCCCCGTGGGGCAGGGAACTAATGAAAAACTGTTTTTT
CASSPVGQGTNEKLFF
>NA|TRBJ1-6|NA|TRBV25-1
TGTGCCAGCAGAGGGGGGAGTTCACCCCTCCACTTT
CASRGGSSPLHF
>NA|TRBJ1-3|NA|TRBV30
TGTGCCTGGGATTACTCTGGAAACACCATATATTTT
CAWDYSGNTIYF
>NA|TRBJ1-5|few|TRBV16
TGTGCCAGCACCCGACACTCTTCGGAGCCCCAGCATTTT
CASTRHSSEPQHF
>TRBD1|TRBJ1-2|NA|TRBV27
TGTGCCAGCAGTTTATCGGGGACAGCAATCCTAAGGGGCTACACCTTC
CASSLSGTAILRGYTF
>NA|TRBJ2-2|few|TRBV29-1
TGCAGCGTCCAAAGAGCGACAGAAGCCGGGGAGCTGTTTTTT
CSVQRATEAGELFF
>NA|TRBJ1-4|few|TRBV4-3
TGCGCCAGCAGCCAAGGGGCGGGCAGGGTGGAGGAAAAACTGTTTTTT
CASSQGAGRVEEKLFF
>NA|TRBJ2-1|NA|TRBV27
TGTGCCAGCAGTTTATCCCGGACCAGCATGTTCTTC
CASSLSRTSMFF
>TRBD1|TRBJ2-7|NA|TRBV30
TGTGCCGGAAAGGGACAGCCCTACGAGCAGTACTTC
CAGKGQPYEQYF
>NA|TRBJ2-2|NA|TRBV5-1
TGCGCCAGCAGCTTGGATGGGGCCGTCGGGGAGCTGTTTTTT
CASSLDGAVGELFF
>TRBD2|TRBJ2-5|few|TRBV19
TGTGCCAGTAGTATCTCTGGCGGGGGGATCGGAGAGACCCAGTACTTC
CASSISGGGIGETQYF
>NA|TRBJ2-5|NA|TRBV18
TGTGCCAGCTCACCCCAAGAGACCCAGTACTTC
CASSPQETQYF
>NA|TRBJ2-3|NA|TRBV7-2
TGTGCCAGCAGCTTAGCGGGGGCAGCAGATACGCAGTATTTT
CASSLAGAADTQYF
>NA|TRBJ2-5|NA|TRBV14
TGTGCCAGCAGCCGATGGGGGCCAGAGACCCAGTACTTC
CASSRWGPETQYF
>TRBD1|TRBJ2-7|NA|TRBV29-1
TGCAGCGTTGAACCGGGGACAGGGTTAGGCGAGCAGTACTTC
CSVEPGTGLGEQYF
>NA|TRBJ2-5|NA|TRBV29-1
TGCAGCGTATCCCAGGGCCGTCGGGAGACCCAGTACTTC
CSVSQGRRETQYF
>NA|TRBJ1-2|NA|TRBV29-1
TGCAGCGTTGAAGGTTGGGGCGGCTACACCTTC
CSVEGWGGYTF
>TRBD1|TRBJ2-1|NA|TRBV5-1
TGCGCCAGCAGCTCCGACAGGGGACCCTACAATGAGCAGTTCTTC
CASSSDRGPYNEQFF
>NA|TRBJ2-1|NA|TRBV5-6
TGTGCCAGCAGCCTCGGACGAGCATCGTGGAATGAGCAGTTCTTC
CASSLGRASWNEQFF